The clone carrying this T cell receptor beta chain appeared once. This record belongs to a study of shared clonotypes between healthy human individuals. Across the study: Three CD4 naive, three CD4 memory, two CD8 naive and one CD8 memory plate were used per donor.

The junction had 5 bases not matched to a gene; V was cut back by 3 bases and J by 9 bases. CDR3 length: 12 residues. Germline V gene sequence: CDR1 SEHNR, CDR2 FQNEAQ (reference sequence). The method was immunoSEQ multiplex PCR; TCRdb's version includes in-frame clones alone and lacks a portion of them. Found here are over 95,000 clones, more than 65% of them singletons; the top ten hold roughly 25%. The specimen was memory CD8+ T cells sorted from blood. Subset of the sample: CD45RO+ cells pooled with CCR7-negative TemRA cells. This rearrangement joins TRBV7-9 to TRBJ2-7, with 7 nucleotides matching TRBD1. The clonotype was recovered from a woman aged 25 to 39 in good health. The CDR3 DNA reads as TGTGCCAGCAGCTTTTCAGGGGGAGTGCAGTACTTC. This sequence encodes CASSFSGGVQYF.